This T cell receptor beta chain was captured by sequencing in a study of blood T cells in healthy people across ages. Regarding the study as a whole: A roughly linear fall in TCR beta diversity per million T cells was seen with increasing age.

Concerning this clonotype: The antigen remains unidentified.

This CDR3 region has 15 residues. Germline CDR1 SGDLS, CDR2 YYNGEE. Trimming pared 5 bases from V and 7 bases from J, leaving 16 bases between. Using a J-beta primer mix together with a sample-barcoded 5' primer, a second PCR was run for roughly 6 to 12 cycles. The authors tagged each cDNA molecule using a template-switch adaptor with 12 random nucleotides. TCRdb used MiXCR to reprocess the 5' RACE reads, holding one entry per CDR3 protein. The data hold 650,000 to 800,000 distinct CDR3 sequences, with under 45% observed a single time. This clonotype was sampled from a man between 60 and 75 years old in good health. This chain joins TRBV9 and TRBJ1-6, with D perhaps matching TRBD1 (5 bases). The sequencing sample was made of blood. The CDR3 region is CASSPGTPGNSPLHF. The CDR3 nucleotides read TGTGCCAGCAGTCCCGGGACGCCCGGAAATTCACCCCTCCACTTT.